These T cell receptor beta chains were read from a single sample in a study of spatial heterogeneity in lung cancer. TCRdb reprocessed the 5' RACE reads with MiXCR, giving one entry per CDR3 protein. The repertoire holds tens of thousands of distinct CDR3 sequences, with approximately 7% as singletons. Sample: PBMCs, taken at surgery. Receptors originate from a female donor with early-stage non-small cell lung cancer. Each CDR3 is given with its conserved first and last residue. Fields, in order: clone size, V gene, D gene, J gene, CDR3 protein, CDR3 DNA. A D gene is named only where the DNA matches it firmly. A row's size may be missing; if present it is once, few, many or a size class.

clone_size: many
v_call: TRBV6-5
d_call: -
j_call: TRBJ1-5
cdr3_aa: CASSYEGGQPQHF
cdr3_nt: TGTGCCAGCAGTTACGAGGGGGGACAGCCCCAGCATTTT

clone_size: many
v_call: TRBV5-1
d_call: -
j_call: TRBJ2-7
cdr3_aa: CASMTGTASYEQYF
cdr3_nt: TGCGCCAGCATGACCGGGACGGCGTCCTACGAGCAGTACTTC

clone_size: many
v_call: TRBV28
d_call: -
j_call: TRBJ1-6
cdr3_aa: CASSWPQGGSPLHF
cdr3_nt: TGTGCCAGCAGTTGGCCCCAAGGGGGGTCACCCCTCCACTTT

clone_size: many
v_call: TRBV6-1
d_call: -
j_call: TRBJ1-2
cdr3_aa: CASSEESGDGYTF
cdr3_nt: TGTGCCAGCAGTGAAGAATCGGGGGACGGCTACACCTTC

clone_size: many
v_call: TRBV30
d_call: TRBD1
j_call: TRBJ2-5
cdr3_aa: CAWSVLLRGPRPSQETQYF
cdr3_nt: TGTGCCTGGAGTGTTCTTCTCAGGGGGCCAAGACCCTCGCAAGAGACCCAGTACTTC

clone_size: many
v_call: TRBV27
d_call: -
j_call: TRBJ1-6
cdr3_aa: CASSFTGDSPLHF
cdr3_nt: TGTGCCAGCAGTTTTACGGGGGATTCACCCCTCCACTTT

clone_size: few
v_call: TRBV10-1
d_call: -
j_call: TRBJ1-6
cdr3_aa: CASSVAGGSPLHF
cdr3_nt: TGCGCCAGCAGTGTAGCAGGCGGATCACCCCTCCACTTT

clone_size: few
v_call: TRBV12-3/TRBV12-4
d_call: -
j_call: TRBJ2-2
cdr3_aa: CASSGQGVGELFF
cdr3_nt: TGTGCCAGCTCCGGGCAGGGCGTCGGGGAGCTGTTTTTT

clone_size: many
v_call: TRBV20-1
d_call: TRBD2
j_call: TRBJ2-5
cdr3_aa: CSAGTTGGTQYF
cdr3_nt: TGCAGTGCCGGGACTACGGGAGGGACCCAGTACTTC

clone_size: many
v_call: TRBV6-2/TRBV6-3
d_call: -
j_call: TRBJ1-4
cdr3_aa: CASSSGDSLGKLFF
cdr3_nt: TGTGCCAGCAGTTCGGGAGACAGTTTGGGAAAACTGTTTTTT

clone_size: -
v_call: TRBV5-5
d_call: -
j_call: TRBJ1-2
cdr3_aa: CASSTAGGSYGYTF
cdr3_nt: TGTGCCAGCAGCACGGCCGGGGGCAGCTATGGCTACACCTTC

clone_size: few
v_call: TRBV6-2/TRBV6-3
d_call: -
j_call: TRBJ2-7
cdr3_aa: CASSGGRPPYEQYF
cdr3_nt: TGTGCCAGCAGTGGGGGTAGGCCACCCTACGAGCAGTACTTC

clone_size: many
v_call: TRBV20-1
d_call: -
j_call: TRBJ2-7
cdr3_aa: CSARSGPYEQYF
cdr3_nt: TGCAGTGCTAGGAGCGGGCCCTACGAGCAGTACTTC

clone_size: -
v_call: TRBV5-5
d_call: -
j_call: TRBJ2-1
cdr3_aa: CASSLPRIISSYNEQFF
cdr3_nt: TGTGCCAGCAGCTTGCCCAGGATCATCAGCTCCTACAATGAGCAGTTCTTC

clone_size: few
v_call: TRBV4-1
d_call: -
j_call: TRBJ2-3
cdr3_aa: CASSPTLQGGTQYF
cdr3_nt: TGCGCCAGCAGCCCAACTCTACAGGGTGGTACGCAGTATTTT

clone_size: many
v_call: TRBV7-9
d_call: -
j_call: TRBJ2-3
cdr3_aa: CASSLVADTQYF
cdr3_nt: TGTGCCAGCAGCTTAGTTGCAGATACGCAGTATTTT

clone_size: many
v_call: TRBV7-3
d_call: -
j_call: TRBJ1-2
cdr3_aa: CASSVIAGYGYTF
cdr3_nt: TGTGCCAGCAGCGTTATCGCGGGATATGGCTACACCTTC

clone_size: few
v_call: TRBV10-2
d_call: TRBD2
j_call: TRBJ2-7
cdr3_aa: CASSERIPSGGAKGTYEQYF
cdr3_nt: TGCGCCAGCAGCGAACGAATTCCTAGCGGGGGGGCGAAAGGGACCTACGAGCAGTACTTC

clone_size: many
v_call: TRBV6-1
d_call: -
j_call: TRBJ2-3
cdr3_aa: CASSDPGGQDTQYF
cdr3_nt: TGTGCCAGCAGTGACCCCGGCGGCCAGGATACGCAGTATTTT

clone_size: many
v_call: TRBV25-1
d_call: TRBD1
j_call: TRBJ1-2
cdr3_aa: CASTDRANYGYTF
cdr3_nt: TGTGCCAGCACCGACAGGGCTAACTATGGCTACACCTTC

clone_size: few
v_call: TRBV20-1
d_call: -
j_call: TRBJ1-6
cdr3_aa: CSARGGADGSNSPLHF
cdr3_nt: TGCAGTGCTAGAGGTGGTGCGGACGGCTCAAATTCACCCCTCCACTTT

clone_size: many
v_call: TRBV20-1
d_call: TRBD2
j_call: TRBJ2-3
cdr3_aa: CSARRAGGSTDTQYF
cdr3_nt: TGCAGTGCTAGGAGAGCGGGGGGAAGCACAGATACGCAGTATTTT

clone_size: many
v_call: TRBV9
d_call: TRBD1
j_call: TRBJ2-3
cdr3_aa: CASSVAGQATDTQYF
cdr3_nt: TGTGCCAGCAGCGTAGCCGGACAGGCTACAGATACGCAGTATTTT

clone_size: few
v_call: TRBV6-5
d_call: -
j_call: TRBJ1-3
cdr3_aa: CASSYSQISSGNTIYF
cdr3_nt: TGTGCCAGCAGTTACTCGCAGATTAGCTCTGGAAACACCATATATTTT

clone_size: many
v_call: TRBV14
d_call: TRBD2
j_call: TRBJ2-4
cdr3_aa: CASSQWTSGGAYIQYF
cdr3_nt: TGTGCCAGCAGCCAATGGACTAGCGGGGGGGCCTACATTCAGTACTTC

clone_size: many
v_call: TRBV19
d_call: -
j_call: TRBJ1-2
cdr3_aa: CASTPTEQFYGYTF
cdr3_nt: TGTGCCAGTACCCCGACGGAACAATTCTATGGCTACACCTTC

clone_size: many
v_call: TRBV30
d_call: -
j_call: TRBJ1-1
cdr3_aa: CARGQPNTEAFF
cdr3_nt: TGTGCCCGGGGACAACCGAACACTGAAGCTTTCTTT

clone_size: many
v_call: TRBV4-2
d_call: -
j_call: TRBJ1-5
cdr3_aa: CASSQDPGSYYQPQHF
cdr3_nt: TGTGCCAGCAGCCAAGATCCCGGCAGCTATTATCAGCCCCAGCATTTT

clone_size: -
v_call: TRBV11-2
d_call: -
j_call: TRBJ2-3
cdr3_aa: CASSLDLSTDTQYF
cdr3_nt: TGTGCCAGCAGCTTAGATTTGAGCACAGATACGCAGTATTTT

clone_size: many
v_call: TRBV6-5
d_call: -
j_call: TRBJ1-1
cdr3_aa: CASIGPTRTEAFF
cdr3_nt: TGTGCCAGCATCGGACCCACGCGGACTGAAGCTTTCTTT

clone_size: few
v_call: TRBV20-1
d_call: -
j_call: TRBJ2-7
cdr3_aa: CSAWDMGKSEQYF
cdr3_nt: TGCAGTGCTTGGGACATGGGGAAGTCCGAGCAGTACTTC

clone_size: -
v_call: TRBV11-2
d_call: -
j_call: TRBJ1-2
cdr3_aa: CASSLGLTNYGYTF
cdr3_nt: TGTGCCAGCAGCTTAGGGCTTACTAACTATGGCTACACCTTC

clone_size: -
v_call: TRBV20-1
d_call: TRBD1
j_call: TRBJ1-2
cdr3_aa: CSARSGQVYGYTF
cdr3_nt: TGCAGTGCTAGATCGGGACAGGTTTATGGCTACACCTTC

clone_size: few
v_call: TRBV3-1
d_call: -
j_call: TRBJ1-2
cdr3_aa: CASSQRRMRGYTF
cdr3_nt: TGTGCCAGCAGCCAAAGGCGCATGCGAGGCTACACCTTC

clone_size: few
v_call: TRBV12-5
d_call: -
j_call: TRBJ2-1
cdr3_aa: CASGLDLYNEQFF
cdr3_nt: TGTGCTAGTGGTTTGGACCTGTACAATGAGCAGTTCTTC

clone_size: few
v_call: TRBV12-3/TRBV12-4
d_call: -
j_call: TRBJ1-1
cdr3_aa: CASSLVRGGGEAFF
cdr3_nt: TGTGCCAGCAGTCTCGTGAGAGGGGGTGGTGAAGCTTTCTTT

clone_size: few
v_call: TRBV20-1
d_call: -
j_call: TRBJ2-7
cdr3_aa: CSGIDQGEQYF
cdr3_nt: TGCAGTGGTATCGATCAGGGCGAGCAGTACTTC

clone_size: few
v_call: TRBV6-5
d_call: -
j_call: TRBJ1-1
cdr3_aa: CASSYDSQGEAFF
cdr3_nt: TGTGCCAGCAGTTACGACTCCCAGGGTGAAGCTTTCTTT

clone_size: many
v_call: TRBV10-3
d_call: TRBD2
j_call: TRBJ2-1
cdr3_aa: CAISGTSGGEQFF
cdr3_nt: TGTGCCATCAGTGGGACTAGCGGGGGGGAGCAGTTCTTC

clone_size: many
v_call: TRBV11-2
d_call: -
j_call: TRBJ2-1
cdr3_aa: CASSLDRRVNEQFF
cdr3_nt: TGTGCCAGCAGCTTAGATCGCAGAGTCAATGAGCAGTTCTTC

clone_size: -
v_call: TRBV15
d_call: -
j_call: TRBJ1-4
cdr3_aa: CATSRGARGTNEKLFF
cdr3_nt: TGTGCCACCAGCAGAGGGGCCCGAGGGACTAATGAAAAACTGTTTTTT

clone_size: many
v_call: TRBV3-1
d_call: TRBD2
j_call: TRBJ2-5
cdr3_aa: CASSQDLAGEETQYF
cdr3_nt: TGTGCCAGCAGCCAAGATTTAGCGGGAGAAGAGACCCAGTACTTC

clone_size: -
v_call: TRBV28
d_call: TRBD1
j_call: TRBJ2-1
cdr3_aa: CASSTLRTGVYHEQFF
cdr3_nt: TGTGCCAGCAGTACCCTCCGGACAGGGGTTTACCATGAGCAGTTCTTC

clone_size: few
v_call: TRBV2
d_call: -
j_call: TRBJ1-5
cdr3_aa: CASSGFAGREPQHF
cdr3_nt: TGTGCCAGCAGTGGGTTCGCGGGAAGGGAGCCCCAGCATTTT

clone_size: -
v_call: TRBV12-3/TRBV12-4
d_call: -
j_call: TRBJ2-4
cdr3_aa: CASSSLKDKSNIQYF
cdr3_nt: TGTGCCAGCAGTTCCTTAAAGGACAAGTCAAACATTCAGTACTTC

clone_size: many
v_call: TRBV7-9
d_call: TRBD1
j_call: TRBJ2-3
cdr3_aa: CASSHWTGRADTQYF
cdr3_nt: TGTGCCAGCAGCCACTGGACAGGGCGCGCAGATACGCAGTATTTT

clone_size: many
v_call: TRBV5-1
d_call: TRBD2
j_call: TRBJ2-3
cdr3_aa: CASCPAGEAVDTQYF
cdr3_nt: TGCGCCAGCTGCCCCGCGGGAGAGGCCGTGGATACGCAGTATTTT

clone_size: many
v_call: TRBV6-2/TRBV6-3
d_call: -
j_call: TRBJ1-6
cdr3_aa: CASIGTSYNSPLHF
cdr3_nt: TGTGCCAGCATTGGGACAAGCTATAATTCACCCCTCCACTTT

clone_size: -
v_call: TRBV6-1
d_call: -
j_call: TRBJ1-1
cdr3_aa: CASSAGYNTEAFF
cdr3_nt: TGTGCCAGCAGTGCCGGATATAACACTGAAGCTTTCTTT

clone_size: -
v_call: TRBV7-9
d_call: TRBD2
j_call: TRBJ2-3
cdr3_aa: CASSRTSLISSTDTQYF
cdr3_nt: TGTGCCAGCAGCCGGACTAGCCTCATCTCTAGCACAGATACGCAGTATTTT

clone_size: many
v_call: TRBV20-1
d_call: -
j_call: TRBJ2-1
cdr3_aa: CSARDSERTLYNEQFF
cdr3_nt: TGCAGTGCTAGAGATTCGGAGCGGACCCTTTACAATGAGCAGTTCTTC

clone_size: many
v_call: TRBV5-5
d_call: TRBD1
j_call: TRBJ1-1
cdr3_aa: CASSWGQGRPEAFF
cdr3_nt: TGTGCCAGCAGCTGGGGACAGGGGAGGCCTGAAGCTTTCTTT

clone_size: many
v_call: TRBV12-3/TRBV12-4
d_call: -
j_call: TRBJ2-7
cdr3_aa: CASSEGPAGEQYF
cdr3_nt: TGTGCCAGCAGTGAGGGTCCCGCTGGGGAGCAGTACTTC

clone_size: -
v_call: TRBV5-6
d_call: -
j_call: TRBJ2-1
cdr3_aa: CASSSIFGSSYNEQFF
cdr3_nt: TGTGCCAGCAGCTCGATATTTGGGAGCTCCTACAATGAGCAGTTCTTC

clone_size: many
v_call: TRBV7-9
d_call: TRBD1
j_call: TRBJ1-6
cdr3_aa: CASSMGQENSPLHF
cdr3_nt: TGTGCCAGCAGCATGGGACAGGAAAATTCACCCCTCCACTTT